This T cell receptor (beta chain) was recovered during a study of identifying expanded T cells in peripheral blood. Study conclusions and caveats: Clone count variance between roughly 2-week samples rose with total template count. Over about two and four weeks, about 15 and 19 clones changed, versus roughly 1.1 between replicates.

Germline V gene lookup returns CDR1 SGDLS and CDR2 YYNGEE. The CDR3 length is 12 residues. V lost 7 bases, J lost 7 bases, and 3 bases stayed unmatched. Produced via immunoSEQ multiplex PCR; TCRdb's table is partial and in-frame only. The sample records tens of thousands of clones, 84% being singletons. Collection occurred without any documented infections or immune events in donors. Notes on this clone: The antigen is unknown.

The sample taken for sequencing was blood. The sequence was collected from a person aged 18 to 70 in good health. The rearrangement uses TRBV9 and TRBJ1-3; TRBD1 matches 9 bases. CDR3 in amino acids: CASLGQGNTIYF. As DNA, the CDR3 is TGTGCCAGCCTCGGACAGGGGAACACCATATATTTT.